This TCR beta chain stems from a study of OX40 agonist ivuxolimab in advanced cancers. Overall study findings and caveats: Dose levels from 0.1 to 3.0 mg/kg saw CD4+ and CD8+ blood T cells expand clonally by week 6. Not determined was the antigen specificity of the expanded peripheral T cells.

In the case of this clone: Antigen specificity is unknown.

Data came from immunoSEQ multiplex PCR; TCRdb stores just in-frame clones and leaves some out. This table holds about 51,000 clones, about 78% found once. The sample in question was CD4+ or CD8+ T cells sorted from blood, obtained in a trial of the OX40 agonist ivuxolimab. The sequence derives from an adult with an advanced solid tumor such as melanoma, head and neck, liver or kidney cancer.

For the CDR3, the DNA is TGTGCTAGTGGTTTGGGACAGGGAGGATCTGGAAACACCATATATTTT. It is translated as CASGLGQGGSGNTIYF. This chain links TRBV12-5 with TRBJ1-3; 7 nucleotides line up with TRBD1. The CDR3 spans 16 residues. Germline V CDR1 and CDR2: LGHNT, FRNRAP. V was pared by 1 base and J by 1 base, with 4 bases of the junction left unmatched.